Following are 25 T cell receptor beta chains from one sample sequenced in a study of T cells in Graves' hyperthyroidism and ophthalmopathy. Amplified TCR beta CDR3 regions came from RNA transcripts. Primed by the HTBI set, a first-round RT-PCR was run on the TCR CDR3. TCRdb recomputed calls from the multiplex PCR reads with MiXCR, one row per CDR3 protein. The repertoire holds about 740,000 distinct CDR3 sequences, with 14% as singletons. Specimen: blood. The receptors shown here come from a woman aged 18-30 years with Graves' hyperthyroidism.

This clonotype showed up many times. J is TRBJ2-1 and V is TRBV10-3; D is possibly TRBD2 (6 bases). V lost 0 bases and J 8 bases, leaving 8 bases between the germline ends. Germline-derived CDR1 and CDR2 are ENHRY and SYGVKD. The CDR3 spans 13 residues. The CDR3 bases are TGTGCCATCAGTGAGTCGAAGCGGGATGAGCAGTTCTTC. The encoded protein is CAISESKRDEQFF.

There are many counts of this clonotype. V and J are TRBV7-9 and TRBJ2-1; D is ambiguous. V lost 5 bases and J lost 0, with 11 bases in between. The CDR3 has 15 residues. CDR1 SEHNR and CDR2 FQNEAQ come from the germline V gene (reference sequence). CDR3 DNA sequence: TGTGCCAGCAGCCCTACGCGGAACTCCTACAATGAGCAGTTCTTC. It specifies CASSPTRNSYNEQFF.

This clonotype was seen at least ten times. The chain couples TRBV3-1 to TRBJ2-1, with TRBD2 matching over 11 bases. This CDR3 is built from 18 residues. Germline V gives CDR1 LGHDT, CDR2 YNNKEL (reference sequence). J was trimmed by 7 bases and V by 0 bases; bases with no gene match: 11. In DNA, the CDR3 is TGTGCCAGCAGCCAAGATTTGTCTAGCGGGAGGTTCACGAATGAGCAGTTCTTC. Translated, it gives CASSQDLSSGRFTNEQFF.

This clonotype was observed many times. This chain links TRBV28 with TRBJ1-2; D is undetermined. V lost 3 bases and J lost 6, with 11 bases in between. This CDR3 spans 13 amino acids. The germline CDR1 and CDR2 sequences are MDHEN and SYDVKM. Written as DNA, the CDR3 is TGTGCCAGCAGTTTCGCCCCGGACGATGGCTACACCTTC. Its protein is CASSFAPDDGYTF.

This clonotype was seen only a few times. The CDR3 bases are TGTGCCAGCAGACTAAGGCGGGAGATCGGGGAGCTGTTTTTT. Protein: CASRLRREIGELFF. The chain uses TRBV7-3 and TRBJ2-2; 7 bases are a match to TRBD2. This CDR3 region has 14 residues. The germline V gene has CDR1 SGHTA and CDR2 FQGTGA. The V and J ends lost 6 bases and 7 bases, in that order; junction bases with no gene match: 8.

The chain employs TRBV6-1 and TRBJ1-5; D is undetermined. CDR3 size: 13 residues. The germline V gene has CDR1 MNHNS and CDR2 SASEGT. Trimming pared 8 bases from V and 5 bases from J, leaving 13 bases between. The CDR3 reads CASSPTRDQPQHF. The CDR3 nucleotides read TGTGCCAGCTCCCCGACCCGCGATCAGCCCCAGCATTTT.

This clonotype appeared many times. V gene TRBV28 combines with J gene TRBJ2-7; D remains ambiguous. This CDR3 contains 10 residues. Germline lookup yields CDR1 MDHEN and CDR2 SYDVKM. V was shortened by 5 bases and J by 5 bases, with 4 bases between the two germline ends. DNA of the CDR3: TGTGCCAGCAGTGATAACGAGCAGTACTTC. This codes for CASSDNEQYF.

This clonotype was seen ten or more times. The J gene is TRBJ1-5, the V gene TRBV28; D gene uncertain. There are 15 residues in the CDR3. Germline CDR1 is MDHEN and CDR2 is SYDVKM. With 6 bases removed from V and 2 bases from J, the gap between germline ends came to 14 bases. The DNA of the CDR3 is TGTGCCAGCAGCGCCGGTTTTAGGGGCAATCAGCCCCAGCATTTT. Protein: CASSAGFRGNQPQHF.

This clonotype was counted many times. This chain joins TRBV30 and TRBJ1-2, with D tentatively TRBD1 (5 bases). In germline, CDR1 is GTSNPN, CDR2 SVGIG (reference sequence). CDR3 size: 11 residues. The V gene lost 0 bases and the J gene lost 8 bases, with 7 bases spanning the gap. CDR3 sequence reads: CAWSVGVGYTF. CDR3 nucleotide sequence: TGTGCCTGGAGTGTAGGGGTCGGCTACACCTTC.

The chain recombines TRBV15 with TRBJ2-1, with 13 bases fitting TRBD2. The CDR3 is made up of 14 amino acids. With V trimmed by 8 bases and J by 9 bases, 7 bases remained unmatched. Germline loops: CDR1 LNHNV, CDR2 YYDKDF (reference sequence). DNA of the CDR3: TGTGCCACCGACCCGGGACTAGCGGGATCTGAGCAGTTCTTC. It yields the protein CATDPGLAGSEQFF.

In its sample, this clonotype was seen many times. The CDR3 DNA reads as TGTGCCAGCAGTTACTCGAGGGCAGGGGGGTACAATGAGCAGTTCTTC. Translating it yields CASSYSRAGGYNEQFF. This chain links TRBV6-5 with TRBJ2-1; D perhaps matches TRBD1 (7 bases). V dropped 0 bases and J dropped 4 bases, with 13 bases sitting between them. The CDR3 sequence is 16 residues long. CDR1 is MNHEY and CDR2 is SVGAGI in the germline V gene.

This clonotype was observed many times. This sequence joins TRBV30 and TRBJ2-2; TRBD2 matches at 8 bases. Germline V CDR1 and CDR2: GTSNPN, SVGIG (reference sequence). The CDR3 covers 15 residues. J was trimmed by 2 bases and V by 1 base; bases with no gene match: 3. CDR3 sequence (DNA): TGTGCCTGGAGTGGCGGGAGGCCAAACACCGGGGAGCTGTTTTTT. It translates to CAWSGGRPNTGELFF.

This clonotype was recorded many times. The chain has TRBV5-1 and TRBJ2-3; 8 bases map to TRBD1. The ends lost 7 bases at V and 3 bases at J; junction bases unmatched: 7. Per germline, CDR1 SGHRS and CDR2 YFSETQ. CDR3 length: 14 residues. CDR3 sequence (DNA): TGCGCCAGCCGGAAAGACAGGGGAACAGATACGCAGTATTTT. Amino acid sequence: CASRKDRGTDTQYF.

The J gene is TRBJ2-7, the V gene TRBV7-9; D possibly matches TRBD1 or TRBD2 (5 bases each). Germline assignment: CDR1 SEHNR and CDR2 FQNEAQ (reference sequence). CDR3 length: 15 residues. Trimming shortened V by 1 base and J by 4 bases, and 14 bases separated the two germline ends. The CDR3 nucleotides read TGTGCCAGCAGCTTAGAGGGACCTCCCGTATACGAGCAGTACTTC. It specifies CASSLEGPPVYEQYF.

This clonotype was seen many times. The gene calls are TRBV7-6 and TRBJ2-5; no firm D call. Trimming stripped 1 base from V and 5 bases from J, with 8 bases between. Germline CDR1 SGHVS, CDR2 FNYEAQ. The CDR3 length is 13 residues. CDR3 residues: CASSLGFWETQYF. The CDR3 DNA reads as TGTGCCAGCAGCTTAGGTTTTTGGGAGACCCAGTACTTC.

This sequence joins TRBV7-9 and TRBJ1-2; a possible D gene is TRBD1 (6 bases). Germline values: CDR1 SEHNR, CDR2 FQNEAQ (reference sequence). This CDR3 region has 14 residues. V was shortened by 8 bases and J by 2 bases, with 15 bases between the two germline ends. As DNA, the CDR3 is TGTGCCAGCGGATCGGACAGTCCGAACTATGGCTACACCTTC. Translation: CASGSDSPNYGYTF. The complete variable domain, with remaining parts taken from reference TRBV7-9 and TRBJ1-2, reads DTGVSQNPRHKITKRGQNVTFRCDPISEHNRLYWYRQTLGQGPEFLTYFQNEAQLEKSRLLSDRFSAERPKGSFSTLEIQRTEQGDSAMYLCASGSDSPNYGYTFGSGTRLTVV.

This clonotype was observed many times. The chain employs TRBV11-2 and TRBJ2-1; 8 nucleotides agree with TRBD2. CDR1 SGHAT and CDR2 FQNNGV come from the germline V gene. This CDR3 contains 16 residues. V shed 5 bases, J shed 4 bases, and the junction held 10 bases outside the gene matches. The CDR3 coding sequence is TGTGCCAGCAGCCTTGGGGCGGGGGGAGGATACAATGAGCAGTTCTTC. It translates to CASSLGAGGGYNEQFF.

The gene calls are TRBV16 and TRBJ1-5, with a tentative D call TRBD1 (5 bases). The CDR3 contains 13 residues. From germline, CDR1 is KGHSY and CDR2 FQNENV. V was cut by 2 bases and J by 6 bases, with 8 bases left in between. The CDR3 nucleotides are TGTGCCAGCAGCCAAAAGGGGTTTCAGCCCCAGCATTTT. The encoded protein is CASSQKGFQPQHF.

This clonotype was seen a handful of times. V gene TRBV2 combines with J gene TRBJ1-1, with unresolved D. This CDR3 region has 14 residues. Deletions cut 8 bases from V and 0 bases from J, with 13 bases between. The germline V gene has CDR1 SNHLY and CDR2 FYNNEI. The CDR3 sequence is CASRRAYMNTEAFF. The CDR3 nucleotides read TGTGCCAGCCGACGTGCATATATGAACACTGAAGCTTTCTTT.

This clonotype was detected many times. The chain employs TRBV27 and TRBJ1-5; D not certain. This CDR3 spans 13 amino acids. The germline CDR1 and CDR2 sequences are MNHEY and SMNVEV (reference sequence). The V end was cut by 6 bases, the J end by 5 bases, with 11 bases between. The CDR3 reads CASSEGTHQPQHF. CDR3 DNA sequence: TGTGCCAGCAGCGAGGGCACACATCAGCCCCAGCATTTT.

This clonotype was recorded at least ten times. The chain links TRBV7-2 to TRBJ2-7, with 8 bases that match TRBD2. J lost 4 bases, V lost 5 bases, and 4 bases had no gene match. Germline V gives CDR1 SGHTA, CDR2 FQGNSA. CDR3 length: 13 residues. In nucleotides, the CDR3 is TGTGCCAGCAGCCGGAGCGGGAGTTACGAGCAGTACTTC. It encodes CASSRSGSYEQYF.

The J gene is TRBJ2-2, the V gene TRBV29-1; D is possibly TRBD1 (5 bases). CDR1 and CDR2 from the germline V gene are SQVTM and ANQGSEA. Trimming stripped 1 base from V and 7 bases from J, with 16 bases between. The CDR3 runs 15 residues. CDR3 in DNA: TGCAGCGTTGAAGGGGGCGAAGGGTTCTTCGGGGAGCTGTTTTTT. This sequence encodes CSVEGGEGFFGELFF.

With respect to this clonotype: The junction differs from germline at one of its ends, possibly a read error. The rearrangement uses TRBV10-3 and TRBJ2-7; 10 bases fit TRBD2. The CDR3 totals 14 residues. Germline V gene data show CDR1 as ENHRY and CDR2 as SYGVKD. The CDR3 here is CAVSDLAGATEQYF. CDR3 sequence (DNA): TGTGCCGTCAGTGATCTAGCGGGAGCGACCGAGCAGTACTTC.

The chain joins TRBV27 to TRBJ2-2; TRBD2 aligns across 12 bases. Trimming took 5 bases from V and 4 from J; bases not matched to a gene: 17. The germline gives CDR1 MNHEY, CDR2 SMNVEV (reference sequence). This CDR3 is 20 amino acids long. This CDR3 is CASSPARLLAGGPGTGELFF. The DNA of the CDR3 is TGTGCCAGCAGTCCCGCCCGCTTACTAGCGGGAGGCCCGGGCACCGGGGAGCTGTTTTTT.

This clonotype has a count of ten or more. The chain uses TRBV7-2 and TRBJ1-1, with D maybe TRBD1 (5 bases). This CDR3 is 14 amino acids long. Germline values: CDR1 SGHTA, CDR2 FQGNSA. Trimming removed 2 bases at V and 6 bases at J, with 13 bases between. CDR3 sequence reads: CASSLRDSRAEAFF. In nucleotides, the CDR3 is TGTGCCAGCAGCTTACGGGACTCAAGGGCTGAAGCTTTCTTT.